A single sample is the source of the 29 T cell receptor beta chains below, sequenced in a study of identical twins. MiXCR, run by TCRdb on the 5' RACE reads, gives a single entry per CDR3 protein. In the table there are about 480,000 distinct CDR3 sequences, more than 13% of which are singletons. This same sample was also taken into another study, of yellow fever vaccine responses in identical twins.

Material: CD4+ T cells sorted from blood. The receptor set was obtained from a woman aged 18-29 years in good health.

This clonotype was seen a handful of times. The chain joins TRBV12-3 or TRBV12-4 to TRBJ2-6, with TRBD1 matching over 8 bases. CDR3 length: 17 amino acids. V was clipped by 6 bases and J by 0 bases; unmatched bases: 7. CDR3 loop: CASRPGQELSGANVLTF. CDR3 DNA: TGTGCCAGCAGGCCGGGACAGGAGCTCTCTGGGGCCAACGTCCTGACTTTC.

The gene calls are TRBV5-1 and TRBJ2-3; D is uncertain. Germline values: CDR1 SGHRS, CDR2 YFSETQ. The length of the CDR3 is 14 residues. Trimming shortened V by 0 bases and J by 4 bases, and 9 bases separated the two germline ends. Written as DNA, the CDR3 is TGCGCCAGCAGCTTGGAAGGTCCGCCAGATACGCAGTATTTT. Translating gives CASSLEGPPDTQYF.

This clonotype was seen many times. This chain uses TRBV29-1 with TRBJ1-1; D gene ambiguous. The CDR3 is 12 residues long. Trimming removed 8 bases at V and 8 bases at J, with 18 bases between. Germline loops: CDR1 SQVTM, CDR2 ANQGSEA. The CDR3 coding sequence is TGCAGCATCGACCGGGCTATTACCGAAGCTTTCTTT. It specifies CSIDRAITEAFF.

V usage is TRBV15 and J usage is TRBJ2-7; 7 bases align to TRBD1. The V and J ends lost 3 bases and 0 bases, in that order; junction bases with no gene match: 5. Germline loops: CDR1 LNHNV, CDR2 YYDKDF (reference sequence). This CDR3 spans 15 amino acids. The CDR3 region has the DNA TGTGCCACCAGCAGGACAGGGCTCGTCTCCTACGAGCAGTACTTC. As protein: CATSRTGLVSYEQYF.

This clonotype was observed many times. This sequence joins TRBV5-5 and TRBJ1-5; 7 positions agree with TRBD1. The CDR3 contains 14 residues. The V gene's germline CDR1 is SGHKS and CDR2 YYEKEE (reference sequence). V lost 4 bases, J lost 5 bases, and 6 bases stayed unmatched. CDR3 sequence: CASSHRGLDQPQHF. In DNA form, the CDR3 reads TGTGCCAGCAGCCACAGGGGCTTGGATCAGCCCCAGCATTTT. Together with reference TRBV5-5 and TRBJ1-5, the CDR3 gives the full variable domain: DAGVTQSPTHLIKTRGQQVTLRCSPISGHKSVSWYQQVLGQGPQFIFQYYEKEERGRGNFPDRFSARQFPNYSSELNVNALLLGDSALYLCASSHRGLDQPQHFGDGTRLSIL.

A word on this clonotype: Since a much larger clone is just one base distant, this may be a read error. The chain is built from TRBV28 and TRBJ2-7; 8 positions match TRBD1. V was pared by 4 bases and J by 0 bases, with 5 bases of the junction left unmatched. From germline, CDR1 is MDHEN and CDR2 SYDVKM. The CDR3 contains 15 residues. In nucleotides, the CDR3 is TGTGCCAGCAGTTCCCCGGGACAGGTCTCCTACGAGCAGTACTTC. Protein: CASSSPGQVSYEQYF.

A few counts support this clonotype. The V gene is TRBV12-3 or TRBV12-4, the J gene TRBJ2-1; TRBD2 matches at 10 bases. The CDR3 covers 14 residues. The junction had 7 bases not matched to a gene; V was cut back by 6 bases and J by 8 bases. The CDR3 loop reads CASRRAGGPDEQFF. The CDR3 nucleotides read TGTGCCAGCAGAAGAGCGGGAGGGCCTGATGAGCAGTTCTTC.

This clonotype showed up just a few times. The V gene is TRBV12-3 or TRBV12-4, the J gene TRBJ1-4; D is ambiguous. CDR3 size: 11 residues. V shed 6 bases and J shed 8 bases, with 7 bases lying between them. The CDR3 here is CASSQTEKLFF. Here the CDR3 DNA reads TGTGCCAGCAGCCAAACGGAAAAACTGTTTTTT.

V and J are TRBV4-3 and TRBJ2-3; perhaps TRBD2 as D (6 bases). Trimming took off 3 bases at V and 0 bases at J, with 13 bases between the two ends. The CDR3 is 16 amino acids. Germline V gives CDR1 LGHNA, CDR2 YSLEER. The CDR3 nucleotides read TGCGCCAGCAGCCAGGGGGGAGGTCTTAGCACAGATACGCAGTATTTT. Translation: CASSQGGGLSTDTQYF.

This clonotype was counted between two and nine times. This chain joins TRBV6-4 and TRBJ2-1; D assignment may be TRBD1 or TRBD2 (5 bases each). Germline CDR1 and CDR2: MRHNA and SNTAGT. This CDR3 spans 21 amino acids. V lost 4 bases, J lost 0 bases, and 28 bases lay in between. In DNA, the CDR3 is TGTGCCAGCAGTGCCACGACTCCGGGACGGATAGCCCCTAACTCCTACAATGAGCAGTTCTTC. This encodes CASSATTPGRIAPNSYNEQFF.

This sequence joins TRBV11-3 and TRBJ2-1; no definite D call. The V and J ends lost 6 bases and 2 bases respectively, with 8 bases between them. The CDR3 is 13 residues long. Germline V gives CDR1 SGHNT, CDR2 YENEEA. CDR3 protein: CASRRAAYNEQFF. CDR3 DNA sequence: TGTGCCAGCAGAAGGGCGGCCTACAATGAGCAGTTCTTC.

This clonotype came up a few times. The chain employs TRBV2 and TRBJ2-6, with 8 bases matching TRBD1. The ends lost 2 bases at V and 0 bases at J; junction bases unmatched: 3. CDR1 is SNHLY, CDR2 FYNNEI, per germline. The CDR3 runs 17 residues. The CDR3 coding sequence is TGTGCCAGCAGTGAACAGGGGGCTGGCTCTGGGGCCAACGTCCTGACTTTC. Protein sequence: CASSEQGAGSGANVLTF.

Ten or more counts support this clonotype. The chain combines TRBV7-2 with TRBJ2-3, with D possibly matching TRBD2 (5 bases). Germline-derived CDR1 and CDR2 are SGHTA and FQGNSA. The V and J ends lost 6 bases and 11 bases respectively, with 9 bases between them. The CDR3 has 10 amino acids. Written as DNA, the CDR3 is TGTGCCAGCAGTAGCGTTGTGCAGTATTTT. The encoded protein is CASSSVVQYF.

The V and J genes are TRBV2 and TRBJ1-5, with D unresolved. The CDR3 totals 16 residues. Trimming stripped 2 bases from V and 0 bases from J, with 11 bases between. Germline CDR1 is SNHLY and CDR2 is FYNNEI. The CDR3 DNA is TGTGCCAGCAGTGAATTCTGGGGTCCTAGCAATCAGCCCCAGCATTTT. Translated: CASSEFWGPSNQPQHF.

There are a few counts of this clonotype. The chain carries TRBV7-9 and TRBJ1-1; no definite D call. The CDR3 has 14 residues. With 5 bases removed from V and 0 bases from J, the gap between germline ends came to 10 bases. From germline, CDR1 is SEHNR and CDR2 FQNEAQ (reference sequence). The CDR3 DNA sequence: TGTGCCAGCAGCGCCTCGCTCCTGAACACTGAAGCTTTCTTT. Translating it yields CASSASLLNTEAFF.

V is TRBV4-3 and J is TRBJ2-3; TRBD1 matches at 11 bases. The trim removed 0 bases at V and 1 base at J, leaving 6 bases unmatched. The CDR3 extends over 18 amino acids. In germline, CDR1 is LGHNA, CDR2 YSLEER. CDR3 in amino acids: CASSQDWTGGAGTDTQYF. The CDR3 region has the DNA TGCGCCAGCAGCCAAGACTGGACAGGGGGCGCGGGCACAGATACGCAGTATTTT.

There are a few counts of this clonotype. The chain uses TRBV21-1 and TRBJ2-3; the table's TRBD1 call for D was not verified on the DNA. TRBV21-1 constitutes a pseudogene. CDR3 size: 16 residues. The CDR3 sequence: CASSHMRDRGQDTQYF. CDR3 DNA: TGTGCCAGCAGCCATATGCGGGACAGGGGGCAAGATACGCAGTATTTT.

The rearrangement uses TRBV18 and TRBJ2-7; 7 bases map to TRBD1. The CDR3 is made up of 13 amino acids. CDR1 and CDR2 (germline): KGHSH, LQKENI. The V segment lost 4 bases and the J segment 5 bases; nucleotides outside the gene matches: 5. The CDR3 sequence is CASSLSQGDEQYF. CDR3 nucleotides: TGTGCCAGCTCACTAAGTCAGGGGGACGAGCAGTACTTC.

V and J are TRBV29-1 and TRBJ2-1; perhaps TRBD1 as D (6 bases). Trimming took 6 bases from V and 0 from J, leaving 12 bases between them. The CDR3 loop spans 14 amino acids. Germline V gives CDR1 SQVTM, CDR2 ANQGSEA. CDR3 sequence: CSVADRSSYNEQFF. The CDR3 DNA follows: TGCAGCGTCGCCGACAGGAGCTCCTACAATGAGCAGTTCTTC.

This clonotype was seen repeatedly, ten times or more. The chain recombines TRBV9 with TRBJ2-1; 7 positions match TRBD2. The CDR3 covers 15 residues. V dropped 3 bases and J dropped 0; count of bases not matched to a gene: 3. The germline gives CDR1 SGDLS, CDR2 YYNGEE. This chain's CDR3 is CASSGGLLSYNEQFF. In DNA, the CDR3 is TGTGCCAGCAGCGGGGGACTACTCTCCTACAATGAGCAGTTCTTC. Looking up the rest from reference TRBV9 and TRBJ2-1 gives the full variable domain: DSGVTQTPKHLITATGQRVTLRCSPRSGDLSVYWYQQSLDQGLQFLIQYYNGEERAKGNILERFSAQQFPDLHSELNLSSLELGDSALYFCASSGGLLSYNEQFFGPGTRLTVL.

The sample holds one count of this clonotype. This chain links TRBV6-1 with TRBJ2-2; TRBD1 aligns across 8 bases. Trimming at V came to 6 bases and at J to 3 bases, leaving 6 bases not matched to a gene. Germline V CDR1 and CDR2: MNHNS, SASEGT. CDR3 length: 15 residues. The CDR3 DNA is TGTGCCAGCAGAAAAGGGACAGGACACACCGGGGAGCTGTTTTTT. It encodes CASRKGTGHTGELFF.

This clonotype showed up just a few times. This chain joins TRBV5-1 and TRBJ1-1; D is ambiguous. Germline lookup yields CDR1 SGHRS and CDR2 YFSETQ. Deletions cut 6 bases from V and 5 bases from J, with 17 bases between. The CDR3 is 14 amino acids. This CDR3 is CASTGLGETTEAFF. The CDR3 DNA follows: TGCGCCAGCACCGGCCTAGGTGAAACAACTGAAGCTTTCTTT. The full variable domain, in which reference TRBV5-1 and TRBJ1-1 provide the parts outside the CDR3, is KAGVTQTPRYLIKTRGQQVTLSCSPISGHRSVSWYQQTPGQGLQFLFEYFSETQRNKGNFPGRFSGRQFSNSRSEMNVSTLELGDSALYLCASTGLGETTEAFFGQGTRLTVV.

CDR3 in amino acids: CASSYGDGYEQYF. CDR3 DNA sequence: TGTGCCAGCAGTTACGGGGATGGCTACGAGCAGTACTTC. This sequence joins TRBV6-6 and TRBJ2-7; D not resolved. This CDR3 region has 13 residues. The germline V gene has CDR1 MNHNY and CDR2 SVGAGI (reference sequence). V lost 2 bases and J 3 bases, leaving 8 bases between the germline ends.

V usage is TRBV20-1 and J usage is TRBJ2-3; D unresolved. The CDR3 loop spans 13 amino acids. Trimming removed 5 bases from V and 1 base from J, with 10 bases in between. Per germline, CDR1 DFQATT and CDR2 SNEGSKA (reference sequence). This chain's CDR3 is CSAPMMGTDTQYF. For the CDR3, the DNA is TGCAGTGCTCCGATGATGGGCACAGATACGCAGTATTTT.

The J gene is TRBJ1-6, the V gene TRBV28; 9 nucleotides match TRBD1. This CDR3 region has 14 residues. Trimming at V came to 4 bases and at J to 8 bases, leaving 3 bases not matched to a gene. CDR1 is MDHEN, CDR2 SYDVKM, per germline. The CDR3 loop reads CASSSGDRDSPLHF. CDR3 DNA sequence: TGTGCCAGCAGTTCGGGGGACAGGGATTCACCCCTCCACTTT.

The rearrangement links TRBV20-1 to TRBJ1-6; no reliable D call. The CDR3 is 14 amino acids. Germline CDR1 DFQATT, CDR2 SNEGSKA (reference sequence). Trimming stripped 6 bases from V and 9 bases from J, with 18 bases between. The CDR3 nucleotides are TGCAGTGCCCACCCCGGCTCCGCCGGTTCACCCCTCCACTTT. Encoded protein: CSAHPGSAGSPLHF.

This clonotype was counted between two and nine times. This chain uses TRBV5-5 with TRBJ2-3, with a possible D match to TRBD2 (6 bases). Germline V gene data show CDR1 as SGHKS and CDR2 as YYEKEE (reference sequence). The CDR3 covers 14 residues. The ends were cut back, 1 base at V and 4 bases at J, with 10 bases in the middle. CDR3 in amino acids: CASSLPGVADTQYF. The CDR3 DNA reads as TGTGCCAGCAGCTTGCCGGGGGTGGCAGATACGCAGTATTTT.

This clonotype showed up just a few times. The chain joins TRBV28 to TRBJ2-7, with 11 bases identical to TRBD2. Losses at the gene ends were 5 bases for V and 4 bases for J; bases not matched to a gene: 13. The CDR3 covers 17 residues. Germline V gene lookup returns CDR1 MDHEN and CDR2 SYDVKM. DNA for the CDR3: TGTGCCAGCAGTCCGGGACTAGCGGCTACTCAATCTTACGAGCAGTACTTC. It yields the protein CASSPGLAATQSYEQYF.

This clonotype was seen a handful of times. Written as DNA, the CDR3 is TGTGCCAGCAGTGAAGGGGCGGGGATGAGCAATGAGCAGTTCTTC. It encodes CASSEGAGMSNEQFF. The V call is TRBV25-1, the J call TRBJ2-1; a weak D match, TRBD2 (6 bases). V lost 2 bases to trimming and J lost 6 bases, with 14 bases between them. The CDR3 spans 15 residues. The germline CDR1 and CDR2 sequences are MGHDK and SYGVNS.